This T cell receptor beta chain was found in a study of blood T cell repertoires in COVID-19. Across the whole study: T cells, B-cell-depleted T cells, or PBMCs supplied cDNA or gDNA.

The CDR3 is made up of 14 amino acids. Trimming removed 6 bases from V and 0 bases from J, with 11 bases in between. Looked up from germline, CDR1 is MNHEY and CDR2 is SMNVEV (reference sequence). Only in-frame clones appear in the TCRdb table, and some are missing; sequencing was by immunoSEQ multiplex PCR. This table holds 150,000 to 200,000 clones, 88% found once. The clonotype was recovered from a human donor in a cohort sampled during active COVID-19. The sample comprised peripheral blood. The gene calls are TRBV27 and TRBJ1-1, with D perhaps matching TRBD1 (6 bases). The CDR3, as DNA: TGTGCCAGCAGAGGGCGGACAGTGAACACTGAAGCTTTCTTT. Its translation: CASRGRTVNTEAFF.